This is a list of T cell receptor beta chains from one sample in a study of blood T cells in healthy people across ages. TCRdb passed the 5' RACE reads through MiXCR, listing each CDR3 protein once. The profile shows about 970,000 distinct CDR3 sequences, roughly 51% of them singletons. The specimen was blood. The receptors originated from a woman aged 60-70 years in good health. Each CDR3 is given with its conserved first and last residue. A D gene is named only where the DNA matches it firmly. Only some rows state a clone size, as once, few, many or a class for expanded clones.

j_call	clone_size	v_call	d_call	cdr3_aa	cdr3_nt
TRBJ2-2	.	TRBV13	.	CASSPAGQSRTGELFF	TGTGCCAGCAGCCCTGCGGGTCAAAGCAGGACCGGGGAGCTGTTTTTT
TRBJ2-1	few	TRBV5-1	.	CASSSESPYNEQFF	TGCGCCAGCAGCTCGGAGAGCCCCTACAATGAGCAGTTCTTC
TRBJ2-1	.	TRBV7-2	.	CASQGGGWENEQFF	TGTGCCAGTCAAGGTGGGGGATGGGAAAATGAGCAGTTCTTC
TRBJ2-1	.	TRBV2	TRBD2	CASPRRLANNEQFF	TGTGCCAGCCCCCGGAGACTAGCGAACAATGAGCAGTTCTTC
TRBJ2-3	few	TRBV5-1	.	CASSYPDDTDTQYF	TGCGCCAGCAGTTATCCCGACGACACAGATACGCAGTATTTT
TRBJ2-5	.	TRBV9	.	CASSVQEETQYF	TGTGCCAGCAGCGTACAAGAAGAGACCCAGTACTTC
TRBJ2-5	few	TRBV27	.	CASSPGVGETQYF	TGTGCCAGCAGTCCCGGGGTAGGAGAGACCCAGTACTTC
TRBJ2-7	.	TRBV10-2	.	CASSERGALNPYEQYF	TGCGCCAGCAGTGAGAGGGGGGCCCTCAACCCCTACGAGCAGTACTTC
TRBJ2-5	.	TRBV27	TRBD1	CASSFRISRQGRQETQYF	TGTGCCAGCAGTTTCAGGATCTCCCGACAGGGCCGACAGGAGACCCAGTACTTC
TRBJ2-5	.	TRBV11-2	.	CASSSRPGGNQETQYF	TGTGCCAGCAGCTCCCGTCCTGGGGGAAACCAAGAGACCCAGTACTTC
TRBJ2-3	.	TRBV29-1	.	CSVEDPYRVGTQYF	TGCAGCGTTGAAGACCCCTACAGGGTGGGGACGCAGTATTTT
TRBJ2-1	.	TRBV10-2	.	CASSERPMSSYNEQFF	TGCGCCAGCAGTGAACGGCCGATGAGCTCCTACAATGAGCAGTTCTTC
TRBJ2-7	once	TRBV6-6	TRBD2	CASSPGSGTGTTFEQYF	TGTGCCAGCAGCCCAGGGAGCGGGACGGGAACGACGTTCGAGCAGTACTTC
TRBJ2-7	few	TRBV28	.	CASNPDPSYEQYF	TGTGCCAGCAACCCAGACCCCTCCTACGAGCAGTACTTC
TRBJ2-1	.	TRBV5-1	.	CASREPLNEQFF	TGCGCCAGTCGGGAACCCCTTAATGAGCAGTTCTTC
TRBJ2-5	few	TRBV28	.	CASRGGAQTIQETQYF	TGTGCCAGCAGGGGGGGGGCGCAGACAATACAAGAGACCCAGTACTTC
TRBJ1-2	.	TRBV14	.	CASSQEWGRRYTF	TGTGCCAGCAGCCAAGAATGGGGTCGGCGCTACACCTTC
TRBJ1-2	few	TRBV6-7	.	CASATLPYGYTF	TGTGCCTCAGCGACGTTGCCCTATGGCTACACCTTC
TRBJ2-3	.	TRBV7-2	.	CASSSPEAHRAYTDTQYF	TGTGCCAGCAGCTCCCCCGAGGCGCACAGGGCCTACACAGATACGCAGTATTTT
TRBJ1-6	.	TRBV20-1	.	CSARDGNHSPLHF	TGCAGTGCTAGAGATGGAAATCATTCACCCCTCCACTTT
TRBJ2-3	.	TRBV28	TRBD2	CASSSRLADFTDTQYF	TGTGCCAGCAGTTCGAGACTAGCGGACTTCACAGATACGCAGTATTTT
TRBJ2-1	.	TRBV4-3	.	CASSQPRTGSNEQFF	TGCGCCAGCAGCCAACCTAGAACTGGGAGCAATGAGCAGTTCTTC
TRBJ2-5	many	TRBV6-5	TRBD1	CASSPRDSQETQYF	TGTGCCAGCAGCCCAAGGGACAGCCAAGAGACCCAGTACTTC
TRBJ2-7	.	TRBV2	TRBD2	CASSVAGVGEQYF	TGTGCCAGCAGTGTAGCGGGAGTAGGCGAGCAGTACTTC
TRBJ2-3	few	TRBV7-6	TRBD2	CASSSNLAGVGDTQYF	TGTGCCAGCAGCTCAAACTTAGCGGGAGTCGGCGATACGCAGTATTTT
TRBJ1-2	.	TRBV6-5	TRBD1	CASSYAPGQNYGYTF	TGTGCCAGCAGTTACGCCCCGGGACAGAACTATGGCTACACCTTC
TRBJ2-7	.	TRBV20-1	.	CSARGTYSYEQYF	TGCAGTGCTAGAGGGACATACTCCTACGAGCAGTACTTC
TRBJ2-5	.	TRBV7-9	.	CASSLVGAKETQYF	TGTGCCAGCAGCTTAGTGGGAGCGAAAGAGACCCAGTACTTC
TRBJ2-5	.	TRBV20-1	.	CSASAGEGPAETQYF	TGCAGTGCTAGCGCTGGAGAGGGCCCCGCCGAGACCCAGTACTTC
TRBJ2-1	.	TRBV7-9	TRBD2	CASSESIWTSVREQFF	TGTGCCAGCAGCGAATCGATCTGGACTAGCGTACGTGAGCAGTTCTTC
TRBJ2-5	.	TRBV24-1	TRBD1	CATSDGDRIKETQYF	TGTGCCACCAGTGACGGGGACAGGATTAAAGAGACCCAGTACTTC
TRBJ2-7	.	TRBV4-1	TRBD1	CASSPGTGQGYEQYF	TGCGCCAGCAGCCCCGGGACAGGCCAGGGCTACGAGCAGTACTTC
TRBJ2-3	.	TRBV20-1	TRBD1	CSARAGTGHTDTQYF	TGCAGTGCTAGGGCCGGGACAGGTCACACAGATACGCAGTATTTT
TRBJ1-1	once	TRBV10-3	.	CASRRGNGENTEAFF	TGTGCCTCCCGAAGGGGGAATGGTGAGAACACTGAAGCTTTCTTT
TRBJ2-5	.	TRBV4-1	.	CASSRSREAQYF	TGCGCCAGCAGCCGGTCGAGGGAGGCCCAGTACTTC
TRBJ2-1	.	TRBV7-9	.	CASNLGQNEQFF	TGTGCCAGCAACTTAGGGCAGAATGAGCAGTTCTTC
TRBJ2-3	.	TRBV27	.	CASRSKAELSTDTQYF	TGTGCCAGCAGATCGAAAGCGGAGTTAAGCACAGATACGCAGTATTTT
TRBJ2-1	few	TRBV2	.	CASSALVGQFF	TGTGCCAGCAGTGCCTTGGTGGGGCAGTTCTTC
TRBJ1-4	.	TRBV10-3	.	CASSLDAEKLFF	TGTGCCAGCTCGTTAGACGCAGAAAAACTGTTTTTT
TRBJ2-1	few	TRBV29-1	.	CSVEDGGRASNEQFF	TGCAGCGTTGAAGACGGGGGCAGGGCAAGCAATGAGCAGTTCTTC
TRBJ2-5	.	TRBV7-2	.	CASSSSRFGETQYF	TGTGCCAGTAGCTCGTCGAGGTTTGGGGAGACCCAGTACTTC
TRBJ2-4	few	TRBV7-2	.	CASSLVRGGAPKNIQYF	TGTGCCAGCAGCTTAGTGCGGGGCGGGGCCCCCAAAAACATTCAGTACTTC
TRBJ2-1	.	TRBV20-1	.	CSARDRRSGHYNEQFF	TGCAGTGCTAGAGATCGGAGGAGCGGACACTACAATGAGCAGTTCTTC
TRBJ1-1	.	TRBV12-5	.	CASGGETENTEAFF	TGTGCTAGTGGTGGCGAAACAGAGAACACTGAAGCTTTCTTT